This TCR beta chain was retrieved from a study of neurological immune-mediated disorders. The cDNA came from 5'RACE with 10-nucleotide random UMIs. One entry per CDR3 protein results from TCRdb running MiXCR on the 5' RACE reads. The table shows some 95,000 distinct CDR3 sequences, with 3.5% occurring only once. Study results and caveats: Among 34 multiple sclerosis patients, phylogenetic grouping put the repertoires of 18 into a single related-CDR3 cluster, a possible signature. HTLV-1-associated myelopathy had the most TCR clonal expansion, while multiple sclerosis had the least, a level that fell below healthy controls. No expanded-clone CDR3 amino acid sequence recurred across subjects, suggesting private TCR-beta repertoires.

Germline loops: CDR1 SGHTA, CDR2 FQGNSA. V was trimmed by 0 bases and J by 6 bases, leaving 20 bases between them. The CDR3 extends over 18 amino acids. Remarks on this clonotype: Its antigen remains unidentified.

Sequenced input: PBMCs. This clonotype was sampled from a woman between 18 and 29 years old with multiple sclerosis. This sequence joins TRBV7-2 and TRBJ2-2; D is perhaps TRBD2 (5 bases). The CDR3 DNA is TGTGCCAGCAGCTTAGCGGGAGCGAGTAACCTAAGGGCCGGGGAGCTGTTTTTT. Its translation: CASSLAGASNLRAGELFF.